A selection of T cell receptor beta chains follows, all from one sample in a study of blood T cell repertoires in COVID-19. Assay: immunoSEQ multiplex PCR; the TCRdb copy retains only in-frame clones and omits some. The sample holds roughly 220,000 clones, 86% seen once. The sample consisted of peripheral blood. These receptors were taken from a woman in her forties or fifties with COVID-19, enrolled during active disease. CDR3s include the opening cysteine and the closing phenylalanine or tryptophan. Each record gives: clone size, V gene, J gene, D gene, CDR3 DNA, CDR3 protein. The D gene is left open where the match is weak. Expanded clones are given a class, and other clones once, few, many or no size at all.

abundance: -
v_gene: TRBV19
j_gene: TRBJ1-5
d_gene: -
CDR3nt: TGTGCCAGTAGATATGGCAATCAGCCCCAGCATTTT
CDR3aa: CASRYGNQPQHF

abundance: -
v_gene: TRBV6-5
j_gene: TRBJ2-7
d_gene: TRBD1
CDR3nt: TGTGCCAGCAGTTCCCCGGGACAGGCGATCTACGAGCAGTACTTC
CDR3aa: CASSSPGQAIYEQYF

abundance: once
v_gene: TRBV9
j_gene: TRBJ1-6
d_gene: -
CDR3nt: TGTGCCAGCAGCCCCCCGGGTTCCTATAATTCACCCCTCCACTTT
CDR3aa: CASSPPGSYNSPLHF

abundance: -
v_gene: TRBV2
j_gene: TRBJ1-5
d_gene: -
CDR3nt: TGTGCCAGTTCCCCCTTCGAAGGACAGAGAAATCAGCCCCAGCATTTT
CDR3aa: CASSPFEGQRNQPQHF

abundance: -
v_gene: TRBV15
j_gene: TRBJ2-2
d_gene: TRBD2
CDR3nt: TGTGCCACCAGCAGCCCAACGGGGGGGCGAATAGGGCTGTTTTTT
CDR3aa: CATSSPTGGRIGLFF

abundance: -
v_gene: TRBV6-5
j_gene: TRBJ2-2
d_gene: -
CDR3nt: TGTGCCAGCTCCCCCCGGGAAGCCGGGGAGCTGTTTTTT
CDR3aa: CASSPREAGELFF

abundance: -
v_gene: TRBV7-9
j_gene: TRBJ2-1
d_gene: -
CDR3nt: TGTGCCAGCACTAATTTGGAGGCGGGAAATGAGCAGTTCTTC
CDR3aa: CASTNLEAGNEQFF

abundance: -
v_gene: TRBV13
j_gene: TRBJ1-4
d_gene: TRBD1
CDR3nt: TGTGCCAGCAGTATGGGGACAGGGGGCGTTTATGAAAAACTGTTTTTT
CDR3aa: CASSMGTGGVYEKLFF

abundance: -
v_gene: TRBV6-4
j_gene: TRBJ1-1
d_gene: -
CDR3nt: TGTGCCAGCAGGAAATCAGGGTGGACTGAAGCTTTCTTT
CDR3aa: CASRKSGWTEAFF

abundance: -
v_gene: TRBV4-3
j_gene: TRBJ2-4
d_gene: -
CDR3nt: TGCGCCAGCAGCCAAGATCATAAGGGGCCTTACATTCAGTACTTC
CDR3aa: CASSQDHKGPYIQYF

abundance: -
v_gene: TRBV15
j_gene: TRBJ2-6
d_gene: TRBD1
CDR3nt: TGTGCCACCAGCAGGGCCCGCGGACAGGGGAGCTCTGGGGCCAACGTCCTGACTTTC
CDR3aa: CATSRARGQGSSGANVLTF

abundance: few
v_gene: TRBV11-2
j_gene: TRBJ1-1
d_gene: -
CDR3nt: TGTGCCAGCAGTATAATGGGGAGGAGGAACACTGAAGCTTTCTTT
CDR3aa: CASSIMGRRNTEAFF

abundance: -
v_gene: TRBV5-1
j_gene: TRBJ2-2
d_gene: -
CDR3nt: TGCGCCAGCAGCACACTAGGTGCCGGGGAGCTGTTTTTT
CDR3aa: CASSTLGAGELFF

abundance: few
v_gene: TRBV7-2
j_gene: TRBJ2-3
d_gene: TRBD2
CDR3nt: TGTGCCAGCAGCCTAGCGGAGACTAGCACAGATACGCAGTATTTT
CDR3aa: CASSLAETSTDTQYF

abundance: -
v_gene: TRBV12-3/TRBV12-4
j_gene: TRBJ1-2
d_gene: -
CDR3nt: TGTGCCAGCAGCCTAGCTGGGGGCTTTGGCTACACCTTC
CDR3aa: CASSLAGGFGYTF

abundance: -
v_gene: TRBV12-5
j_gene: TRBJ2-3
d_gene: -
CDR3nt: TGTGCCTCTCGTGCTAGCCCCACAGATACGCAGTATTTT
CDR3aa: CASRASPTDTQYF

abundance: -
v_gene: TRBV10-3
j_gene: TRBJ1-1
d_gene: -
CDR3nt: TGTGCCACCTCCAGGGTAAACACTGAAGCTTTCTTT
CDR3aa: CATSRVNTEAFF

abundance: -
v_gene: TRBV5-1
j_gene: TRBJ2-1
d_gene: -
CDR3nt: TGCGCCAGCGCGAGGGCTCCCGGAGATGAGCAGTTCTTC
CDR3aa: CASARAPGDEQFF

abundance: -
v_gene: TRBV28
j_gene: TRBJ1-4
d_gene: TRBD1
CDR3nt: TGTGCCAGCAGTTCAGACAGGGTCGGCGAAAAACTGTTTTTT
CDR3aa: CASSSDRVGEKLFF

abundance: once
v_gene: TRBV19
j_gene: TRBJ1-1
d_gene: -
CDR3nt: TGTGCCAGTAGTGTACGCGGGGCTGAAGCTTTCTTT
CDR3aa: CASSVRGAEAFF

abundance: -
v_gene: TRBV5-1
j_gene: TRBJ2-1
d_gene: -
CDR3nt: TGCGCCAGCAGCTTCCCCGGGGGGCCTATGGATGAGCAGTTCTTC
CDR3aa: CASSFPGGPMDEQFF

abundance: -
v_gene: TRBV29-1
j_gene: TRBJ2-1
d_gene: TRBD1
CDR3nt: TGCAGCGTTCGGGGACAGTCCTACAATGAGCAGTTCTTC
CDR3aa: CSVRGQSYNEQFF

abundance: -
v_gene: TRBV5-5
j_gene: TRBJ2-1
d_gene: TRBD1
CDR3nt: TGTGCCAGCAGCTTGGGAGTGGGACAGGTAAAGTTCTTC
CDR3aa: CASSLGVGQVKFF

abundance: many
v_gene: TRBV1
j_gene: TRBJ2-2
d_gene: -
CDR3nt: TGCACCAGCCGGCACGTACCCGGGACTAGCGGCTTTCACACCGGGGAGCTGTTTTTT
CDR3aa: CTSRHVPGTSGFHTGELFF

abundance: -
v_gene: TRBV27
j_gene: TRBJ1-2
d_gene: -
CDR3nt: TGTGCCAGCAGTTTAAGGGGTCCGCCCGCTAACTATGGCTACACCTTC
CDR3aa: CASSLRGPPANYGYTF

abundance: -
v_gene: TRBV5-6
j_gene: TRBJ1-6
d_gene: -
CDR3nt: TGTGCCAGCAGCTTCAGGATAGATGGGCCCCTCCACTTT
CDR3aa: CASSFRIDGPLHF

abundance: -
v_gene: TRBV7-6
j_gene: TRBJ2-1
d_gene: TRBD2
CDR3nt: TGTGCCAGCAGCCCCCGGACTAGCGGGGGCCCCAATGAGCAGTTCTTC
CDR3aa: CASSPRTSGGPNEQFF

abundance: -
v_gene: TRBV27
j_gene: TRBJ2-1
d_gene: -
CDR3nt: TGTGCCAGCAGTGTAGCAGGGGCGTCCTACAATGAGCAGTTCTTC
CDR3aa: CASSVAGASYNEQFF

abundance: once
v_gene: TRBV15
j_gene: TRBJ1-2
d_gene: -
CDR3nt: TGTGCCACCAGCAGAGATCAAATGGGGGGACGTGGCTACACCTTC
CDR3aa: CATSRDQMGGRGYTF

abundance: -
v_gene: TRBV6-1
j_gene: TRBJ2-3
d_gene: -
CDR3nt: TGTGCCAGCAGTGAAGCGGGGCACGGTCCCACAGATACGCAGTATTTT
CDR3aa: CASSEAGHGPTDTQYF

abundance: -
v_gene: TRBV6-1
j_gene: TRBJ2-2
d_gene: -
CDR3nt: TGTGCCAGCAGTGAAGGGAGAAGCGGTACCGGGGAGCTGTTTTTT
CDR3aa: CASSEGRSGTGELFF

abundance: -
v_gene: TRBV19
j_gene: TRBJ1-5
d_gene: -
CDR3nt: TGTGCCAGTAGTACCCCCTCGAACAGGGCTAATCAGCCCCAGCATTTT
CDR3aa: CASSTPSNRANQPQHF